This T cell receptor (beta chain) was profiled in a study of OX40 agonist ivuxolimab in advanced cancers. Study background: Checkpoint inhibitors had been given previously to over 30% of patients.

General study points: The authors also found low normalized T-cell clonal expansion in some nonresponders. Still undetermined is the antigen specificity of the expanded peripheral T cells.

V was trimmed by 5 bases and J by 2 bases, leaving 10 bases between them. The germline V gene has CDR1 LNHDA and CDR2 SQIVND (reference sequence). The CDR3 consists of 14 residues. Clones were read by immunoSEQ multiplex PCR, and TCRdb kept only the in-frame ones, dropping some. The sample shows around 40,000 clones, 84% of them seen only once. Turning to this clone: No antigen is known for it.

The sequencing here drew on CD4+ or CD8+ T cells sorted from blood, taken in a trial of the OX40 agonist ivuxolimab. The chain links TRBV19 to TRBJ2-1; possible D gene TRBD2, 7 bases. This TCR was sampled from an adult with an advanced solid tumor such as melanoma, head and neck, liver or kidney cancer. The CDR3 DNA sequence: TGTGCCAGTAGTGAGGGGGGGACCTACAATGAGCAGTTCTTC. Translation: CASSEGGTYNEQFF.